The source of this TCR beta chain is a study of cytomegalovirus exposure and HLA in healthy donors. Study-level findings and limits: Analysis performed later showed TCR beta chains linked to HLA being more clonally expanded than equally common others.

Primers included in the PCR were 60 Vbeta and 13 Jbeta primers. Clones were read by immunoSEQ multiplex PCR, and TCRdb kept only the in-frame ones, dropping some. The sample shows 95,000 to 150,000 clones, more than 15% of them seen only once. About this clone: The antigen is not known.

Germline lookup yields CDR1 MNHEY and CDR2 SVGAGI. This CDR3 comprises 14 residues. V was pared by 6 bases and J by 2 bases, with 14 bases between. The receptor was derived from a female donor in good health and CMV-seropositive. The chain has TRBV6-5 and TRBJ2-7, with D unresolved. The material sequenced was PBMCs. The CDR3 loop is CASSPPSPPYEQYF. CDR3 sequence (DNA): TGTGCCAGCAGCCCCCCGAGTCCTCCCTACGAGCAGTACTTC.